This T cell receptor beta chain was sequenced for a study of T cell repertoires in cytomegalovirus infection. Study in general: Based on public TCR beta signatures, there were indications of CMV infection and of a matching HLA type.

TCRdb processed the reads anew with MiXCR; each CDR3 protein has one entry. The table lists 600,000 to 800,000 distinct CDR3 sequences, more than 20% of them singletons. The receptor comes from a human donor in good health (CMV status not recorded). Some clones in this sample may be carry-over from other donors' samples. Source material: CD8+ T cells from PBMCs.

The CDR3 spells CASSSIWTAEAFF. For the CDR3, the DNA is TGTGCCAGCAGTTCCATCTGGACAGCTGAAGCTTTCTTT. This chain joins TRBV28 and TRBJ1-1; weak D call: TRBD1 (6 bases). Looked up from germline, CDR1 is MDHEN and CDR2 is SYDVKM. Trimming pared 4 bases from V and 6 bases from J, leaving 12 bases between. The CDR3 runs to 13 residues.